The 26 T cell receptor beta chains listed next were all sequenced from one sample in a study of blood T cell repertoires in COVID-19. Repertoires were generated with immunoSEQ multiplex PCR, while TCRdb's copy carries only in-frame clones and drops some. The sample lists over 200,000 clones, roughly nine tenths seen once, with about 1.9% in the top ten. The sequencing input was peripheral blood. The receptor set was obtained from a man in his forties with active or convalescent COVID-19.

DNA for the CDR3: TGCGCCAGCAGCTTGTACGCGGGAGGGATTGCCAGCTCTGGGGCCAACGTCCTGACTTTC. The encoded protein is CASSLYAGGIASSGANVLTF. The rearrangement uses TRBV5-1 and TRBJ2-6; 9 nucleotides align to TRBD2. V dropped 1 base and J dropped 0; count of bases not matched to a gene: 11. The CDR3 is 20 residues long. CDR1 SGHRS and CDR2 YFSETQ come from the germline V gene.

CDR3 DNA sequence: TGTGCCACCAGTGCGTCTAGCGGGAGTGATACGCAGTATTTT. Translation gives CATSASSGSDTQYF. This sequence joins TRBV24-1 and TRBJ2-3; 10 positions agree with TRBD2. Germline CDR1 reads KGHDR; CDR2 reads SFDVKD. The V and J ends lost 5 bases and 6 bases, in that order; junction bases with no gene match: 4. The CDR3 extends over 14 amino acids.

This clone was observed a few times. This chain connects TRBV6-6 to TRBJ2-7; TRBD1 matches 9 bases. This CDR3 is 15 amino acids long. With 5 bases clipped from V and 2 bases from J, the junction kept 7 bases outside the gene matches. Germline V gene data show CDR1 as MNHNY and CDR2 as SVGAGI (reference sequence). The CDR3 DNA sequence: TGTGCCAGCAGTACCTTACAGGGGGCAACCTACGAGCAGTACTTC. It translates to CASSTLQGATYEQYF.

This rearrangement joins TRBV28 to TRBJ2-3; tentative D call: TRBD2 (6 bases). The CDR3 covers 15 residues. From germline, CDR1 is MDHEN and CDR2 SYDVKM. V was cut by 7 bases and J by 2 bases, with 16 bases left in between. CDR3 sequence: CASTPGDWNTDTQYF. DNA for the CDR3: TGTGCCAGCACACCCGGGGACTGGAACACAGATACGCAGTATTTT.

V usage is TRBV28 and J usage is TRBJ2-7; 7 positions match TRBD1. This CDR3 spans 17 amino acids. CDR1 is MDHEN, CDR2 SYDVKM, per germline. The trim removed 5 bases at V and 7 bases at J, leaving 20 bases unmatched. The CDR3 region has the DNA TGTGCCAGCAGTGCGCGACAGGGATTAAATCTCCTACGAGAGCAGTACTTC. Translating it yields CASSARQGLNLLREQYF.

The chain is built from TRBV5-5 and TRBJ2-5; perhaps TRBD2 as D (7 bases). This CDR3 contains 14 residues. The V end was cut by 7 bases, the J end by 6 bases, with 19 bases between. The germline CDR1 and CDR2 sequences are SGHKS and YYEKEE (reference sequence). The CDR3 region is CASRPGAGEKTQYF. The CDR3 DNA follows: TGTGCCAGCCGACCGGGGGCGGGGGAAAAGACCCAGTACTTC.

This chain links TRBV6-4 with TRBJ1-1, with 10 bases lining up with TRBD1. The germline V gene has CDR1 MRHNA and CDR2 SNTAGT. Trimming took 8 bases from V and 4 from J; bases not matched to a gene: 7. The CDR3 is 14 amino acids. The CDR3 DNA sequence: TGTGCCAGCCGAGGACAGGGGGAGGCCACTGAAGCTTTCTTT. Encoded protein: CASRGQGEATEAFF.

The chain couples TRBV14 to TRBJ2-1; 7 bases fit TRBD2. V lost 2 bases, J lost 4 bases, and 8 bases stayed unmatched. CDR1 SGHDN and CDR2 FVKESK come from the germline V gene. The CDR3 totals 16 residues. CDR3 in DNA: TGTGCCAGCAGCCAACGTTCTAGCGGTACATACAATGAGCAGTTCTTC. Its protein is CASSQRSSGTYNEQFF.

The chain is built from TRBV6-2 or TRBV6-3 and TRBJ2-7; D may be TRBD1 (7 bases). Deletions cut 2 bases from V and 3 bases from J, with 14 bases between. This CDR3 spans 15 amino acids. In germline, CDR1 is MNHEY, CDR2 SVGEGT. In nucleotides, the CDR3 is TGTGCCAGCAGTTACGGCGGGACAGAAGACTACGAGCAGTACTTC. Amino acid sequence: CASSYGGTEDYEQYF.

The chain carries TRBV27 and TRBJ2-2, with 13 bases identical to TRBD2. This CDR3 is 19 amino acids long. V shed 6 bases, J shed 2 bases, and the junction held 12 bases outside the gene matches. Germline loops: CDR1 MNHEY, CDR2 SMNVEV (reference sequence). CDR3 amino acids: CASRRAGTSGIVNTGELFF. CDR3 nucleotides: TGTGCCAGCAGAAGAGCCGGGACTAGCGGGATAGTTAACACCGGGGAGCTGTTTTTT.

The CDR3 nucleotides read TGTGCCAGCAGCGTAGACGGGACACCAAAAGAAGCTTTCTTT. Translating it yields CASSVDGTPKEAFF. The chain is built from TRBV9 and TRBJ1-1, with D maybe TRBD1 (6 bases). Germline lookup yields CDR1 SGDLS and CDR2 YYNGEE. The ends were cut back, 0 bases at V and 8 bases at J, with 14 bases in the middle. The CDR3 extends over 14 amino acids.

This clone was seen at least ten times. The chain has TRBV6-6 and TRBJ1-2; 9 bases agree with TRBD1. This CDR3 has 17 residues. Germline-derived CDR1 and CDR2 are MNHNY and SVGAGI (reference sequence). The V gene end was trimmed by 5 bases and the J gene end by 0 bases; junction bases not matched to a gene: 10. The CDR3: CASSPGTGYSTNYGYTF. In DNA, the CDR3 is TGTGCCAGCAGTCCTGGGACAGGGTACTCGACTAACTATGGCTACACCTTC.

V gene TRBV27 combines with J gene TRBJ2-7; 12 bases line up with TRBD1. The CDR3 consists of 16 residues. Germline CDR1 and CDR2: MNHEY and SMNVEV (reference sequence). The junction had 16 bases not matched to a gene; V was cut back by 10 bases and J by 6 bases. CDR3: CATPGGTGGGAGEQYF. CDR3 in DNA: TGTGCCACCCCTGGGGGGACAGGGGGCGGGGCCGGCGAGCAGTACTTC.

The chain combines TRBV11-2 with TRBJ1-3; D is unclear. The CDR3 is 16 residues long. The V end lost 3 bases, the J end lost 0 bases, and 12 bases lay between the germline ends. CDR1 is SGHAT, CDR2 FQNNGV, per germline. The CDR3 is CASSFWEVASGNTIYF. CDR3 in DNA: TGTGCCAGCAGCTTTTGGGAGGTCGCCTCTGGAAACACCATATATTTT. Complete variable domain (other parts from reference TRBV11-2 and TRBJ1-3): EAGVAQSPRYKIIEKRQSVAFWCNPISGHATLYWYQQILGQGPKLLIQFQNNGVVDDSQLPKDRFSAERLKGVDSTLKIQPAKLEDSAVYLCASSFWEVASGNTIYFGEGSWLTVV.

The chain joins TRBV6-5 to TRBJ2-5; TRBD1 might be the D (6 bases). Germline values: CDR1 MNHEY, CDR2 SVGAGI. V was pared by 11 bases and J by 4 bases, with 17 bases between. This CDR3 has 13 amino acids. The CDR3 DNA reads TGTGCCGTACAGGAGACAGGTGGAGAGACCCAGTACTTC. Its translation is CAVQETGGETQYF.

This clone has more than one count but fewer than ten. This chain joins TRBV29-1 and TRBJ1-3; D call uncertain. Trimming left V 6 bases short and J 4 bases short, with 7 bases between. In germline, CDR1 is SQVTM, CDR2 ANQGSEA. The CDR3 sequence is 11 residues long. DNA for the CDR3: TGCAGCGTCACGACAGGAAACACCATATATTTT. Encoded protein: CSVTTGNTIYF.

The rearrangement uses TRBV5-5 and TRBJ1-1, with 7 bases identical to TRBD1. CDR3 length equals 16 residues. The V gene end was trimmed by 4 bases and the J gene end by 0 bases; junction bases not matched to a gene: 9. The germline V gene encodes CDR1 SGHKS and CDR2 YYEKEE (reference sequence). DNA of the CDR3: TGTGCCAGCAGCGCCTGGACAGGACCCATGAACACTGAAGCTTTCTTT. Translated: CASSAWTGPMNTEAFF.

The chain recombines TRBV2 with TRBJ2-3; TRBD2 is a possible D gene (6 bases). The CDR3 is 17 residues long. V dropped 6 bases and J dropped 3 bases, with 22 bases sitting between them. Looked up from germline, CDR1 is SNHLY and CDR2 is FYNNEI. CDR3 protein: CASRPPLRESKTDTQYF. As DNA, the CDR3 is TGTGCCAGCAGACCCCCATTGCGGGAAAGTAAGACAGATACGCAGTATTTT.

The genes are TRBV10-1 and TRBJ1-1, with a tentative D call TRBD1 (6 bases). Germline lookup yields CDR1 WNHNN and CDR2 SYGVQD (reference sequence). The ends were cut back, 4 bases at V and 3 bases at J, with 9 bases in the middle. CDR3 length: 13 amino acids. The CDR3, as DNA: TGCGCCAGCAGTGTACAGGGTTACACTGAAGCTTTCTTT. The encoded protein is CASSVQGYTEAFF.

In this sample, this clone turned up once. The V gene is TRBV9, the J gene TRBJ2-3, with TRBD2 as a possible D gene (5 bases). Deletions cut 1 base from V and 0 bases from J, with 15 bases between. This CDR3 contains 17 residues. The germline V gene encodes CDR1 SGDLS and CDR2 YYNGEE. The CDR3 sequence is CASSVRGHPSSTDTQYF. The CDR3 nucleotides read TGTGCCAGCAGCGTAAGAGGGCACCCTAGTAGCACAGATACGCAGTATTTT.

The gene calls are TRBV2 and TRBJ1-2; D unclear. Germline V gene data show CDR1 as SNHLY and CDR2 as FYNNEI. The V gene lost 7 bases and the J gene lost 2 bases, with 14 bases spanning the gap. The CDR3 extends over 14 amino acids. DNA of the CDR3: TGTGCCAGCATCCCAATAGCGGGGAACTATGGCTACACCTTC. Encoded protein: CASIPIAGNYGYTF.

This sequence joins TRBV7-3 and TRBJ1-1, with D maybe TRBD1 (5 bases). The CDR3 runs 17 residues. From germline, CDR1 is SGHTA and CDR2 FQGTGA. Trimming left V 0 bases short and J 2 bases short, with 16 bases between. This chain's CDR3 is CASSLTFVGQPNTEAFF. The CDR3 DNA reads as TGTGCCAGCAGCTTAACGTTTGTGGGGCAGCCAAACACTGAAGCTTTCTTT. The whole variable domain, remainder taken from reference TRBV7-3 and TRBJ1-1, is GAGVSQTPSNKVTEKGKYVELRCDPISGHTALYWYRQSLGQGPEFLIYFQGTGAADDSGLPNDRFFAVRPEGSVSTLKIQRTERGDSAVYLCASSLTFVGQPNTEAFFGQGTRLTVV.

The chain combines TRBV11-2 with TRBJ1-2; unclear D gene. CDR1 and CDR2 (germline): SGHAT, FQNNGV. V dropped 5 bases and J dropped 5 bases, with 9 bases sitting between them. The CDR3 is 12 amino acids. DNA for the CDR3: TGTGCCAGCAGCGGGAGCGGTTATGGCTACACCTTC. Amino acids: CASSGSGYGYTF.

V gene TRBV18 combines with J gene TRBJ2-7, with a possible D match to TRBD1 (8 bases). The germline V and J ends were trimmed by 3 bases and 4 bases, with 13 bases remaining between them. The germline CDR1 and CDR2 sequences are KGHSH and LQKENI. CDR3 size: 14 residues. The CDR3 region has the DNA TGTGCCAGCTCACCTGCACAGGGGGGGTACGAGCAGTACTTC. The encoded protein is CASSPAQGGYEQYF.

The V call is TRBV11-2, the J call TRBJ1-3; unclear D gene. Trimming stripped 5 bases from V and 0 bases from J, with 14 bases between. This CDR3 has 16 residues. The germline CDR1 and CDR2 sequences are SGHAT and FQNNGV. CDR3 coding DNA: TGTGCCAGCAGCAAAGGACTCTTGACCTCTGGAAACACCATATATTTT. The encoded protein is CASSKGLLTSGNTIYF. The full variable domain, its missing parts supplied by reference TRBV11-2 and TRBJ1-3, is EAGVAQSPRYKIIEKRQSVAFWCNPISGHATLYWYQQILGQGPKLLIQFQNNGVVDDSQLPKDRFSAERLKGVDSTLKIQPAKLEDSAVYLCASSKGLLTSGNTIYFGEGSWLTVV.

The chain employs TRBV7-6 and TRBJ2-3, with 9 positions matching TRBD2. This CDR3 is built from 20 residues. Germline values: CDR1 SGHVS, CDR2 FNYEAQ. The ends lost 1 base at V and 1 base at J; junction bases unmatched: 15. CDR3 sequence reads: CASSLVRRAGGHSRTDTQYF. The DNA for the CDR3 is TGTGCCAGCAGCTTAGTTAGGCGAGCGGGGGGACATTCACGCACAGATACGCAGTATTTT. Drawing the rest from reference TRBV7-6 and TRBJ2-3, the complete variable domain is GAGVSQSPRYKVTKRGQDVALRCDPISGHVSLYWYRQALGQGPEFLTYFNYEAQQDKSGLPNDRFSAERPEGSISTLTIQRTEQRDSAMYRCASSLVRRAGGHSRTDTQYFGPGTRLTVL.